The entry below gives a single TCR beta chain sequence along with its context. The antigen remains unidentified. The sample is drawn from a study of OX40 agonist ivuxolimab in advanced cancers. General study findings and limits: In the 0.1 to 3.0 mg/kg range, CD4+ and CD8+ blood T cells had expanded clonally by week 6.

The CDR3 has 13 residues. Germline CDR1 is ENHRY and CDR2 is SYGVKD. V lost 10 bases to trimming and J lost 1 base, with 13 bases between them. Using immunoSEQ multiplex PCR, the repertoire was profiled, and TCRdb retains in-frame clones only, with some absent. The table lists some 71,000 clones, roughly 89% of them singletons. The origin of this receptor is an adult with an advanced solid tumor such as melanoma, head and neck, liver or kidney cancer. The V call is TRBV10-3, the J call TRBJ1-1, with D possibly TRBD1 on 5 matching bases. Sequences were derived from CD4+ or CD8+ T cells sorted from blood, sampled in a trial of the OX40 agonist ivuxolimab. Here the CDR3 reads CATLGTRNTEAFF. Written as DNA, the CDR3 is TGTGCCACCTTGGGGACGAGGAACACTGAAGCTTTCTTT.